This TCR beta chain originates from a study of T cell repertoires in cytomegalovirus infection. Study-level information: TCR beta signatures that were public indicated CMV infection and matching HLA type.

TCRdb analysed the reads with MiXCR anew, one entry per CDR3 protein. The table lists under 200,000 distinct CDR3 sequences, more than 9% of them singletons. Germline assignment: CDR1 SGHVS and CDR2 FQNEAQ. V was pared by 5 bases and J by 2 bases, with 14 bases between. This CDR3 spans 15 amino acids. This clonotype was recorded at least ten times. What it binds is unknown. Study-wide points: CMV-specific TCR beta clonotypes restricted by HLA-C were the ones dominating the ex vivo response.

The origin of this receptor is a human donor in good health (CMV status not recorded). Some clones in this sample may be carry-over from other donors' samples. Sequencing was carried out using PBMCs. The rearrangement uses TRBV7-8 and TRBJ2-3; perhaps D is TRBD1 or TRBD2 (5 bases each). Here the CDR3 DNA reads TGTGCCAGCAGCCGAAAGAGGGGTAACACAGATACGCAGTATTTT. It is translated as CASSRKRGNTDTQYF.